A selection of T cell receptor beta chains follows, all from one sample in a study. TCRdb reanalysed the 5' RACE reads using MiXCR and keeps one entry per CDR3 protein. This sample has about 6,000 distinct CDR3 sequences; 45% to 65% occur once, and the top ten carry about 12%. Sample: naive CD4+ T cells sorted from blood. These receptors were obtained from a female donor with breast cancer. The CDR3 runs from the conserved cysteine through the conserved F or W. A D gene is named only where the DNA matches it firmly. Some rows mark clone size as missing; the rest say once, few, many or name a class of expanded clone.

CATSDPTGGFYNEQFF TGTGCCACCAGTGACCCGACAGGCGGGTTCTACAATGAGCAGTTCTTC NA TRBJ2-1 NA TRBV24-1
CASSILGRTDYNEQFF TGTGCCAGCAGTATCCTCGGGAGAACGGATTACAATGAGCAGTTCTTC NA TRBJ2-1 NA TRBV6-2/TRBV6-3
CATSDLRTGANVLTF TGTGCCACCAGTGATTTAAGGACTGGGGCCAACGTCCTGACTTTC NA TRBJ2-6 NA TRBV24-1
CASRPRGGDQPQHF TGTGCCAGCAGGCCCAGGGGTGGTGACCAGCCCCAGCATTTT NA TRBJ1-5 NA TRBV6-1
CASSPPGQGPLIYGYTF TGTGCCAGCTCACCGCCGGGACAGGGGCCCCTCATCTATGGCTACACCTTC TRBD1 TRBJ1-2 NA TRBV18
CASSVTASNTGELFF TGTGCCAGCAGTGTGACAGCCTCGAACACCGGGGAGCTGTTTTTT NA TRBJ2-2 NA TRBV6-1
CTSSYLKGSYNEQFF TGTACCAGCAGTTATTTAAAGGGCTCCTACAATGAGCAGTTCTTC NA TRBJ2-1 NA TRBV28
CASSQELGREAFF TGCGCCAGCAGCCAAGAATTGGGACGGGAAGCTTTCTTT NA TRBJ1-1 NA TRBV4-1
CSARDLKFTTEAFF TGCAGTGCTAGAGATCTCAAGTTTACCACTGAAGCTTTCTTT NA TRBJ1-1 few TRBV20-1
CSETSPTDTQYF TGCAGTGAGACTAGTCCCACAGATACGCAGTATTTT NA TRBJ2-3 few TRBV20-1
CASSLSVYNEQFF TGTGCCAGCAGCTTATCCGTCTACAATGAGCAGTTCTTC NA TRBJ2-1 few TRBV7-3
CASSLFHRSGNSYNEQFF TGCGCCAGCAGCTTGTTCCACCGTAGCGGGAACTCCTACAATGAGCAGTTCTTC TRBD2 TRBJ2-1 NA TRBV5-1
CASSLKGARNTGELFF TGTGCCAGCAGCTTAAAGGGGGCTAGGAACACCGGGGAGCTGTTTTTT TRBD1 TRBJ2-2 NA TRBV7-2
CASSARAGYLAEAFF TGTGCCAGCAGTGCGCGGGCAGGGTATTTAGCTGAAGCTTTCTTT NA TRBJ1-1 NA TRBV2
CASSVGGPPQETQYF TGTGCCAGCAGCGTCGGGGGACCCCCCCAAGAGACCCAGTACTTC NA TRBJ2-5 NA TRBV25-1
CASSLGGLNTEAFF TGTGCCAGCAGCCTGGGGGGCCTGAACACTGAAGCTTTCTTT NA TRBJ1-1 few TRBV6-2/TRBV6-3
CARRPDYYNEQSF TGTGCCAGACGACCCGACTACTACAATGAGCAGTCCTTC NA TRBJ2-1 NA TRBV6-2/TRBV6-3
CASSSDSMNTEAFF TGTGCCAGCAGTTCCGACAGCATGAACACTGAAGCTTTCTTT NA TRBJ1-1 few TRBV6-5
CARAGPRKNIQYF TGCGCCAGGGCCGGGCCGCGGAAAAACATTCAGTACTTC NA TRBJ2-4 NA TRBV4-3
CASSVGWREEQFF TGTGCCAGCAGTGTCGGTTGGCGGGAGGAGCAGTTCTTC TRBD2 TRBJ2-1 NA TRBV6-1
CASTPGTSFYEQYF TGTGCCAGCACCCCCGGGACTTCCTTCTACGAGCAGTACTTC NA TRBJ2-7 NA TRBV2
CASSLVGNYGYTF TGTGCCAGCAGCTTGGTAGGGAACTATGGCTACACCTTC NA TRBJ1-2 NA TRBV5-5
CASSLSKRGETQYF TGTGCCAGCAGTTTGTCGAAGAGGGGGGAGACCCAGTACTTC NA TRBJ2-5 few TRBV12-3/TRBV12-4
CASSLTGVSAEAFF TGTGCCAGCTCGCTAACAGGGGTCTCGGCTGAAGCTTTCTTT TRBD1 TRBJ1-1 once TRBV18
CSAKKGGGGSYEQYF TGCAGTGCTAAAAAAGGGGGGGGAGGCTCCTACGAGCAGTACTTC NA TRBJ2-7 few TRBV20-1
CSAKLAGVGNEQFF TGCAGTGCTAAACTAGCGGGAGTTGGCAATGAGCAGTTCTTC TRBD2 TRBJ2-1 NA TRBV20-1
CASSLGTSSGNTIYF TGTGCCAGCAGCCTCGGGACAAGCTCTGGAAACACCATATATTTT NA TRBJ1-3 NA TRBV5-5
CASSLDGVAGANVLTF TGCGCCAGCAGCTTGGATGGGGTAGCTGGGGCCAACGTCCTGACTTTC NA TRBJ2-6 NA TRBV5-1
CASSFKEDTQYF TGTGCCAGCAGCTTTAAGGAAGATACGCAGTATTTT NA TRBJ2-3 NA TRBV7-3
CASSLVGYGYTF TGTGCCAGCAGCTTAGTCGGCTATGGCTACACCTTC NA TRBJ1-2 NA TRBV7-9
CAWSPRPYNEQFF TGTGCCTGGAGTCCGCGACCTTACAATGAGCAGTTCTTC NA TRBJ2-1 NA TRBV30
CSALGLSDTQYF TGCAGCGCCCTCGGATTGTCAGATACGCAGTATTTT NA TRBJ2-3 NA TRBV29-1
CSVETGIETQYF TGCAGCGTTGAGACAGGGATAGAGACCCAGTACTTC TRBD1 TRBJ2-5 NA TRBV29-1
CASSPTRTGENTEAFF TGTGCCAGCTCACCAACAAGGACAGGGGAAAACACTGAAGCTTTCTTT TRBD1 TRBJ1-1 NA TRBV18